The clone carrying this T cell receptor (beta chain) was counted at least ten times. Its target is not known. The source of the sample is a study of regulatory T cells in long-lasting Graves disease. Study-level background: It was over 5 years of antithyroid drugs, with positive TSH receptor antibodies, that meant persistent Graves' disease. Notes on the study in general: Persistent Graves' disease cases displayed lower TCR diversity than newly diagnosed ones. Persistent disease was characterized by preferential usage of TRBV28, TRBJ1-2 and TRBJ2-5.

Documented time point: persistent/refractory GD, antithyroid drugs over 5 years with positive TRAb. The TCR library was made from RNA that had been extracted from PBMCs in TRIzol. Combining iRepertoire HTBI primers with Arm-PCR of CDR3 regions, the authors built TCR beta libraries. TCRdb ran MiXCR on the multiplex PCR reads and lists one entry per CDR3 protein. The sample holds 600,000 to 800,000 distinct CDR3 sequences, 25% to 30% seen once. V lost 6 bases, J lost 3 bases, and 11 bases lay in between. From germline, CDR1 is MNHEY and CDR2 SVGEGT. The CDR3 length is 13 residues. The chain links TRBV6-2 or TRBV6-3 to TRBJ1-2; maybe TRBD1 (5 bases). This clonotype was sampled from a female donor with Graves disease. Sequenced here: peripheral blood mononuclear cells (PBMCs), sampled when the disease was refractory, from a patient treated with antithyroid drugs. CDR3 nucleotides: TGTGCCAGCAGAGGGACGGGAGACTATGGCTACACCTTC. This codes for CASRGTGDYGYTF.